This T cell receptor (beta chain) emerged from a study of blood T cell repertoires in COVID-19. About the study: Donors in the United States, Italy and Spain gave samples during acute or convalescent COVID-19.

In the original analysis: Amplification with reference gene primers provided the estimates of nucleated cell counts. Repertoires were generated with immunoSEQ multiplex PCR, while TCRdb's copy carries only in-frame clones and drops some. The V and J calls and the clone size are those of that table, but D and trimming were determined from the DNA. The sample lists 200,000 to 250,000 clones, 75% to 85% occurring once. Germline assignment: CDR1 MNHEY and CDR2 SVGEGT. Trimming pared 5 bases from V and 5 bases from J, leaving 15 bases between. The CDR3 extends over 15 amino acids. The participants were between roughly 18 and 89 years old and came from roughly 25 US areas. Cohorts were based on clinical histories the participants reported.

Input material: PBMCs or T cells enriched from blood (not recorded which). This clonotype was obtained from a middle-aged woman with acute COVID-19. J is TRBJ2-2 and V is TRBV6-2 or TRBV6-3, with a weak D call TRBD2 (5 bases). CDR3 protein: CASSLDSARTGELFF. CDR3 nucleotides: TGTGCCAGCAGTCTGGACTCCGCGAGGACCGGGGAGCTGTTTTTT.